Listed below are T cell receptor beta chains from one sample, sequenced in a study of T cells after posttransplantation cyclophosphamide. TCRdb's copy holds only in-frame clones and misses some; the assay was immunoSEQ multiplex PCR. The sample gives tens of thousands of clones, around 98% of which show up once; about 0.15% is in the top ten. Sequencing was performed on naive CD4+ T cells sorted from PBMCs. The receptor set was obtained from a man aged 50-60 years in good health, CMV-negative, and a related stem cell transplant donor. Both conserved end residues are part of each CDR3. The D gene is left open where the match is weak. The size of a clone is reported for some rows only, either as once, few or many, or as a class for expanded clones.

-	-	TRBV18	TRBJ1-1	CASSPLVRTFTEAFF	TGTGCCAGCTCCCCATTGGTCAGGACATTCACTGAAGCTTTCTTT
-	TRBD2	TRBV19	TRBJ2-3	CASSIVGTSGEDTQYF	TGTGCCAGTAGTATAGTGGGGACTAGCGGAGAAGATACGCAGTATTTT
-	-	TRBV21-1	TRBJ1-5	CATKQGSGQPQHF	TGTGCCACCAAACAGGGTTCGGGTCAGCCCCAGCATTTT
-	TRBD2	TRBV5-1	TRBJ2-1	CASSRSLLAAYNEQFF	TGCGCCAGCAGCCGGTCGCTACTAGCGGCCTACAATGAGCAGTTCTTC
-	-	TRBV7-2	TRBJ1-2	CASSFIRLGALANYGYTF	TGTGCCAGCAGCTTTATTAGGCTGGGGGCCTTAGCTAACTATGGCTACACCTTC
-	TRBD1	TRBV5-1	TRBJ1-1	CASSVPGQPAFF	TGCGCCAGCAGCGTACCGGGACAGCCAGCTTTCTTT
-	TRBD1	TRBV11-2	TRBJ2-7	CASSGDRGSYEQYF	TGTGCCAGCAGCGGGGACAGGGGCTCCTACGAGCAGTACTTC
once	-	TRBV7-3	TRBJ2-3	CASSLSPRAVTDTQYF	TGTGCCAGCAGCTTAAGTCCGCGTGCGGTTACAGATACGCAGTATTTT
-	TRBD1	TRBV5-1	TRBJ1-2	CASKVGQSNYGYTF	TGCGCCAGCAAAGTGGGACAGTCTAACTATGGCTACACCTTC
-	-	TRBV19	TRBJ2-3	CASSSEGGTQYF	TGTGCCAGTAGCAGCGAGGGTGGCACGCAGTATTTT
-	TRBD1	TRBV6-5	TRBJ1-2	CASSYGMGQGSFGYTF	TGTGCCAGCAGTTACGGGATGGGACAGGGGTCTTTTGGCTACACCTTC
-	-	TRBV5-1	TRBJ1-3	CASSLRAAGNTIYF	TGCGCCAGCAGCTTAAGAGCCGCGGGAAACACCATATATTTT
-	-	TRBV29-1	TRBJ1-1	CSVGLQAPNTEAFF	TGCAGCGTTGGTTTGCAGGCGCCGAACACTGAAGCTTTCTTT
-	-	TRBV10-2	TRBJ2-7	CASMVGGQYEQYF	TGCGCCAGCATGGTGGGAGGTCAATACGAGCAGTACTTC
-	-	TRBV9	TRBJ1-6	CASSVLDSPLHF	TGTGCCAGCAGCGTACTCGATTCACCCCTCCACTTT
-	-	TRBV7-2	TRBJ1-5	CASIPGVNSNQPQHF	TGTGCCAGCATCCCAGGGGTGAATAGCAATCAGCCCCAGCATTTT
-	-	TRBV6-1	TRBJ2-6	CASTQGSGANVLTF	TGTGCCAGCACCCAGGGGTCCGGGGCCAACGTCCTGACTTTC
-	TRBD1	TRBV2	TRBJ2-2	CASRGQVNTGELFF	TGTGCCAGCAGAGGACAGGTGAACACCGGGGAGCTGTTTTTT
once	-	TRBV19	TRBJ2-7	CASSIRDTTYEQYF	TGTGCCAGTAGTATAAGGGACACAACCTACGAGCAGTACTTC
-	TRBD1	TRBV18	TRBJ2-6	CASSLTGLRSGANVLTF	TGTGCCAGCTCATTGACAGGGTTAAGATCTGGGGCCAACGTCCTGACTTTC
once	TRBD2	TRBV13	TRBJ2-1	CASSPRTSSNEQFF	TGTGCCAGCAGCCCCAGGACTAGCAGCAATGAGCAGTTCTTC
-	TRBD2	TRBV4-2	TRBJ2-7	CASSQDLRTSGILVQYF	TGTGCCAGCAGCCAAGATCTAAGAACTAGCGGGATCTTAGTGCAGTACTTC
-	-	TRBV9	TRBJ2-7	CASSVGAHSYEQYF	TGTGCCAGCAGCGTAGGGGCGCACTCCTACGAGCAGTACTTC
-	TRBD1	TRBV7-2	TRBJ1-2	CASSLSLLSGGSNYGYTF	TGTGCCAGCAGCTTATCGTTGTTGTCAGGGGGGTCTAACTATGGCTACACCTTC
-	-	TRBV27	TRBJ2-2	CASRGVNTGELFF	TGTGCCAGCAGGGGCGTGAACACCGGGGAGCTGTTTTTT
-	TRBD1	TRBV4-1	TRBJ2-4	CASSQDQDRIAKNIHYF	TGCGCCAGCAGCCAAGACCAGGACAGGATAGCCAAAAACATTCATTACTTC
once	TRBD2	TRBV28	TRBJ2-7	CASSSNPPGTKLYEQYF	TGTGCCAGCAGTTCCAACCCCCCCGGGACTAAACTGTACGAGCAGTACTTC
-	-	TRBV10-1	TRBJ2-7	CARLSEQYF	TGCGCCAGACTTTCCGAGCAGTACTTC
once	TRBD1	TRBV4-1	TRBJ1-6	CASSQNTGVSSPLHF	TGCGCCAGCAGCCAAAATACAGGGGTATCTTCACCCCTCCACTTT
-	TRBD2	TRBV4-3	TRBJ2-5	CASSPELAGETQYF	TGCGCCAGCAGTCCTGAACTAGCGGGGGAGACCCAGTACTTC
-	TRBD1	TRBV5-1	TRBJ2-1	CASSFGTGGFNEQFF	TGCGCCAGCAGCTTCGGGACAGGGGGCTTCAATGAGCAGTTCTTC
-	TRBD1	TRBV6-5	TRBJ1-1	CASSRSGQANTEAFF	TGTGCCAGCAGTCGATCGGGACAGGCGAACACTGAAGCTTTCTTT
-	TRBD1	TRBV7-9	TRBJ1-4	CASGRQGLTNEKLFF	TGTGCCAGCGGAAGACAGGGGTTAACTAATGAAAAACTGTTTTTT
-	-	TRBV19	TRBJ2-7	CASSISPLQGSYEQYF	TGTGCCAGTAGTATTTCTCCTCTGCAGGGGAGCTACGAGCAGTACTTC
-	-	TRBV7-2	TRBJ2-1	CASSLTAVEQFF	TGTGCCAGCAGCTTAACTGCGGTTGAGCAGTTCTTC
-	-	TRBV6-6	TRBJ1-2	CASTAGPTNYGYTF	TGTGCCAGCACCGCGGGACCTACGAACTATGGCTACACCTTC
-	-	TRBV29-1	TRBJ1-2	CSVEVIPNYGYTF	TGCAGCGTTGAAGTCATTCCTAACTATGGCTACACCTTC
-	-	TRBV6-6	TRBJ2-1	CASSRGTAYNEQFF	TGTGCCAGCAGCCGCGGGACAGCTTACAATGAGCAGTTCTTC
-	TRBD1	TRBV18	TRBJ1-2	CASSPSGTVESGYTF	TGTGCCAGCTCACCCTCCGGGACAGTAGAATCTGGCTACACCTTC
once	-	TRBV5-4	TRBJ1-1	CASAHSLTGIAEAFF	TGTGCCAGCGCCCACTCCCTCACAGGGATCGCTGAAGCTTTCTTT
-	TRBD2	TRBV5-6	TRBJ2-7	CASSLLGSGSSYEQYF	TGTGCCAGCAGCCTCTTGGGTAGCGGGAGTTCTTACGAGCAGTACTTC
-	TRBD1	TRBV9	TRBJ1-1	CASSALAGGAFF	TGTGCCAGCAGCGCCCTTGCAGGGGGAGCTTTCTTT
-	-	TRBV11-3	TRBJ2-7	CASSFDSNRAFPSYEQYF	TGTGCCAGCAGCTTCGACAGCAACCGGGCCTTCCCCTCCTACGAGCAGTACTTC
-	-	TRBV7-9	TRBJ1-1	CASQGTEAFF	TGTGCCAGCCAGGGGACTGAAGCTTTCTTT
once	-	TRBV6-5	TRBJ1-2	CASSLYDRRGYTF	TGTGCCAGCAGCCTGTACGACAGGAGAGGCTACACCTTC
-	TRBD1	TRBV5-4	TRBJ2-5	CASSSNRGQETQYF	TGTGCCAGCAGCTCTAACAGGGGTCAAGAGACCCAGTACTTC
-	TRBD2	TRBV11-2	TRBJ2-5	CASSLTSGKETQYF	TGTGCCAGCAGCTTAACGAGCGGGAAAGAGACCCAGTACTTC
-	TRBD1	TRBV29-1	TRBJ2-7	CSVDPGGHEQYF	TGCAGCGTTGATCCAGGGGGCCACGAGCAGTACTTC
once	TRBD2	TRBV11-3	TRBJ2-7	CASSRSLAGGTGEQYF	TGTGCCAGCAGCCGATCCCTAGCGGGAGGGACCGGCGAGCAGTACTTC
-	TRBD1	TRBV7-8	TRBJ2-2	CASSRERQGTKELFF	TGTGCCAGCAGCCGGGAAAGACAGGGAACGAAGGAGCTGTTTTTT
-	-	TRBV4-1	TRBJ1-1	CASSQVGNVVLRDMNTEAFF	TGCGCCAGCAGCCAAGTTGGAAACGTAGTCCTGCGAGACATGAACACTGAAGCTTTCTTT
-	TRBD1	TRBV29-1	TRBJ1-5	CSVTGANQPQHF	TGCAGCGTGACAGGGGCAAATCAGCCCCAGCATTTT
-	-	TRBV18	TRBJ2-7	CASSLRLETYEQYF	TGTGCCAGCTCACTGAGACTAGAAACCTACGAGCAGTACTTC
-	-	TRBV5-1	TRBJ2-5	CASSLAGGLEETQYF	TGCGCCAGCAGCTTGGCCGGGGGACTTGAGGAGACCCAGTACTTC